This TCR beta chain was captured in a study of blood T cell repertoires in COVID-19. As for the study in general: From the United States, Italy and Spain came samples of acute and convalescent COVID-19.

The length of the CDR3 is 13 residues. Germline CDR1 reads WSHSY; CDR2 reads SAAADI. Deletions cut 4 bases from V and 0 bases from J, with 6 bases between. Seattle patient enrollment occurred during active infection, with longitudinal follow-up thereafter. Original handling: Nucleated cell counts were estimated from reference gene primer amplification. Assay: immunoSEQ multiplex PCR; the TCRdb copy retains only in-frame clones and omits some. The V and J calls and clone size come from that table; D and trimming were worked out from the DNA. The data contain about 300,000 clones, about nine tenths of them singletons.

The material sequenced was peripheral blood. The chain uses TRBV10-2 and TRBJ2-5; unclear D gene. The receptor comes from a woman in her twenties or thirties with COVID-19, enrolled during active disease. CDR3 coding DNA: TGCGCCAGCAGTGGGGCGTACCAAGAGACCCAGTACTTC. This encodes CASSGAYQETQYF.